These 3 T cell receptor beta chains came from one sample sequenced in a study of T cells in Graves' hyperthyroidism and ophthalmopathy. The source material, RNA transcripts, was used to amplify TCR beta CDR3 regions. Primed by the HTBI set, a first-round RT-PCR was run on the TCR CDR3. MiXCR, applied by TCRdb to the multiplex PCR reads, yields one record per CDR3 protein. The sample holds more than 350,000 distinct CDR3 sequences, approximately 18% seen once. Sequenced input: blood. The origin of the receptors is a woman in her twenties or thirties with Graves' hyperthyroidism that later progressed to Graves' ophthalmopathy.

This clonotype was seen repeatedly, ten times or more. This chain uses TRBV2 with TRBJ1-2; 7 positions agree with TRBD1. V dropped 0 bases and J dropped 1; count of bases not matched to a gene: 5. The V gene's germline CDR1 is SNHLY and CDR2 FYNNEI. The CDR3 consists of 16 residues. CDR3 sequence reads: CASSEAGGTVNYGYTF. Here the CDR3 DNA reads TGTGCCAGCAGTGAAGCGGGTGGGACAGTTAACTATGGCTACACCTTC.

The table lists this clonotype with a few counts. This could be a read error, since a much larger clone is one nucleotide away. The chain recombines TRBV10-1 with TRBJ2-5, with TRBD2 matching 14 bases. The CDR3 runs 16 residues. Trimming at V came to 6 bases and at J to 7 bases, leaving 10 bases not matched to a gene. CDR1 and CDR2 from the germline V gene are WNHNN and SYGVQD (reference sequence). CDR3 in amino acids: CASRGTSGRERGTQYF. The CDR3 coding sequence is TGCGCCAGCAGAGGGACTAGCGGGAGAGAGCGAGGGACCCAGTACTTC.

This clonotype was found many times. The gene calls are TRBV28 and TRBJ1-1, with a possible D match to TRBD1 (5 bases). Germline lookup yields CDR1 MDHEN and CDR2 SYDVKM. Trimming left V 5 bases short and J 2 bases short, with 9 bases between. CDR3 length: 13 residues. This CDR3 reads CASSVTANTEAFF. For the CDR3, the DNA is TGTGCCAGCAGTGTGACAGCAAACACTGAAGCTTTCTTT.